This T cell receptor (beta chain) came from a study of blood T cell repertoires in COVID-19. The germline gives CDR1 SEHNR, CDR2 FQNEAQ (reference sequence). The V gene lost 3 bases and the J gene lost 2 bases, with 10 bases spanning the gap. There are 14 residues in the CDR3. Produced via immunoSEQ multiplex PCR; TCRdb's table is partial and in-frame only. The repertoire holds 250,000 or so clones, with about 91% as singletons. Source material: peripheral blood. The origin of this receptor is a woman between 35 and 50 years old who had recovered from COVID-19. The V and J genes are TRBV7-9 and TRBJ2-5; a possible D gene is TRBD1 (5 bases). This CDR3 reads CASSFLGLQETQYF. In DNA form, the CDR3 reads TGTGCCAGCAGCTTTCTGGGGCTACAAGAGACCCAGTACTTC. The complete variable domain, with remaining parts taken from reference TRBV7-9 and TRBJ2-5, reads DTGVSQNPRHKITKRGQNVTFRCDPISEHNRLYWYRQTLGQGPEFLTYFQNEAQLEKSRLLSDRFSAERPKGSFSTLEIQRTEQGDSAMYLCASSFLGLQETQYFGPGTRLLVL.